The 29 T cell receptor beta chains reported below all come from one sample, sequenced in a study of Ad26.COV2.S vaccination and SARS-CoV-2 variants. Stated treatment: around 19 received Ad26.COV2.S at low or high dose, single or two shots; a few received placebo; per-sample allocation not given. Samples came from day 63 after the first vaccine or placebo injection. The table came from immunoSEQ multiplex PCR; TCRdb's copy has only in-frame clones and leaves some out. The table shows 300,000 to 350,000 clones, with 75% to 90% occurring only once. The source was peripheral blood, collected in a trial of Ad26.COV2.S vaccine versus placebo. The receptors come from a person between 18 and 65 years old who received the Ad26.COV2.S COVID-19 vaccine or a placebo.

The chain uses TRBV3-1 (or the pseudogene TRBV3-2) and TRBJ1-1; possible D gene TRBD1, 6 bases. The germline V gene has CDR1 LGHDT and CDR2 YNNKEL (reference sequence). V gave up 4 bases and J gave up 1 base, with 10 bases separating them. The CDR3 sequence is 14 residues long. The CDR3 nucleotides read TGTGCCAGCAGCCGACAGACAGGGAACACTGAAGCTTTCTTT. Its protein is CASSRQTGNTEAFF.

The V gene is TRBV7-9, the J gene TRBJ1-6, with TRBD1 matching 10 bases. The V segment lost 1 base and the J segment 9 bases; nucleotides outside the gene matches: 6. The CDR3 extends over 16 amino acids. Germline lookup yields CDR1 SEHNR and CDR2 FQNEAQ (reference sequence). The CDR3 region is CASSLDPTGGSSPLHF. The DNA of the CDR3 is TGTGCCAGCAGCTTAGACCCGACAGGGGGCAGTTCACCCCTCCACTTT.

This clone has only a few counts. The V gene is TRBV4-3, the J gene TRBJ1-2, with no clear D. Per the germline V gene, CDR1 is LGHNA and CDR2 is YSLEER. V gave up 5 bases and J gave up 0 bases, with 16 bases separating them. The length of the CDR3 is 16 residues. Here the CDR3 DNA reads TGCGCCAGCAGCTTAGGAATGGGAAGCTCTAACTATGGCTACACCTTC. Amino acids: CASSLGMGSSNYGYTF.

Here the CDR3 reads CATSLDYNEQFF. Here the CDR3 DNA reads TGTGCCACCAGCCTAGACTACAATGAGCAGTTCTTC. The chain carries TRBV24-1 and TRBJ2-1; D gene ambiguous. V lost 7 bases and J lost 3, with 6 bases in between. The V gene's germline CDR1 is KGHDR and CDR2 SFDVKD. The CDR3 runs to 12 residues.

This chain joins TRBV11-2 and TRBJ2-2, with D unclear. With 8 bases removed from V and 4 bases from J, the gap between germline ends came to 20 bases. The CDR3 is made up of 16 amino acids. Looked up from germline, CDR1 is SGHAT and CDR2 is FQNNGV. CDR3 amino acids: CASRPIKGPATGELFF. The DNA of the CDR3 is TGTGCCAGCCGTCCCATCAAAGGGCCGGCCACCGGGGAGCTGTTTTTT.

The chain uses TRBV5-4 and TRBJ1-1, with D possibly matching TRBD1 (5 bases). The V end lost 2 bases, the J end lost 3 bases, and 14 bases lay between the germline ends. CDR1 and CDR2 from the germline V gene are SGHNT and YYREEE (reference sequence). The length of the CDR3 is 15 residues. The CDR3: CASSLVFRGDTEAFF. For the CDR3, the DNA is TGTGCCAGCAGCTTAGTCTTTCGGGGGGACACTGAAGCTTTCTTT. The full variable domain, completed using reference TRBV5-4 and TRBJ1-1, is ETGVTQSPTHLIKTRGQQVTLRCSSQSGHNTVSWYQQALGQGPQFIFQYYREEENGRGNFPPRFSGLQFPNYSSELNVNALELDDSALYLCASSLVFRGDTEAFFGQGTRLTVV.

In this sample, this clone turned up once. The chain couples TRBV9 to TRBJ1-6; 9 bases map to TRBD1. Germline values: CDR1 SGDLS, CDR2 YYNGEE. The CDR3 is 16 amino acids. V shed 4 bases, J shed 10 bases, and the junction held 12 bases outside the gene matches. The CDR3 coding sequence is TGTGCCAGCAGCACTTCCGGGACAGGGATTGGCTCACCCCTCCACTTT. Its translation is CASSTSGTGIGSPLHF.

This chain uses TRBV28 with TRBJ2-5; 9 nucleotides align to TRBD1. V lost 5 bases and J lost 3; bases outside the gene matches: 7. The CDR3 has 15 amino acids. CDR1 MDHEN and CDR2 SYDVKM come from the germline V gene. This chain's CDR3 is CASSGPGTGKETQYF. CDR3 DNA sequence: TGTGCCAGCAGTGGGCCCGGGACAGGGAAAGAGACCCAGTACTTC.

The J gene is TRBJ2-3, the V gene TRBV19; 14 bases are shared with TRBD2. The CDR3 is 15 residues long. Germline CDR1 and CDR2: LNHDA and SQIVND (reference sequence). The junction had 4 bases not matched to a gene; V was cut back by 7 bases and J by 4 bases. The CDR3 loop reads CASTPGLAGADTQYF. The CDR3 DNA reads as TGTGCCAGTACTCCGGGACTAGCGGGGGCAGATACGCAGTATTTT.

V and J are TRBV14 and TRBJ2-2, with D unresolved. The V end was cut by 1 base, the J end by 2 bases, with 8 bases between. The germline gives CDR1 SGHDN, CDR2 FVKESK. This CDR3 has 15 amino acids. CDR3 DNA: TGTGCCAGCAGCCAAGGTTTGGGTAACACCGGGGAGCTGTTTTTT. Protein product: CASSQGLGNTGELFF.

This clone was seen just once. The rearrangement joins TRBV13 to TRBJ1-1; D unresolved. V was pared by 5 bases and J by 5 bases, with 9 bases between. The length of the CDR3 is 12 residues. CDR1 and CDR2 from the germline V gene are PRHDT and FYEKMQ (reference sequence). The CDR3 loop is CASSLVATEAFF. CDR3 nucleotides: TGTGCCAGCAGCCTAGTGGCGACTGAAGCTTTCTTT.

The J gene is TRBJ2-7, the V gene TRBV5-1; D perhaps matches TRBD2 (7 bases). V was cut by 2 bases and J by 4 bases, with 16 bases left in between. In germline, CDR1 is SGHRS, CDR2 YFSETQ. The length of the CDR3 is 15 residues. The CDR3 loop reads CASSFQGGEGYEQYF. The CDR3 nucleotides read TGCGCCAGCAGCTTCCAAGGGGGGGAGGGATACGAGCAGTACTTC.

The V gene is TRBV6-5, the J gene TRBJ2-2; TRBD1 matches 8 bases. This CDR3 has 15 residues. Looked up from germline, CDR1 is MNHEY and CDR2 is SVGAGI. V gave up 7 bases and J gave up 5 bases; unmatched junction bases: 9. The CDR3 DNA reads TGTGCCAGCATCCTCAGGGGGCTTCGAACCGGGGAGCTGTTTTTT. Translated, it gives CASILRGLRTGELFF.

This chain links TRBV19 with TRBJ1-2, with D perhaps matching TRBD1 (5 bases). The V gene's germline CDR1 is LNHDA and CDR2 SQIVND (reference sequence). The length of the CDR3 is 13 residues. V lost 5 bases to trimming and J lost 4 bases, with 11 bases between them. CDR3 sequence: CASSVPGSYGYTF. The CDR3 region has the DNA TGTGCCAGTAGTGTCCCAGGGAGCTATGGCTACACCTTC. Full variable domain (remainder filled in from reference TRBV19 and TRBJ1-2): DGGITQSPKYLFRKEGQNVTLSCEQNLNHDAMYWYRQDPGQGLRLIYYSQIVNDFQKGDIAEGYSVSREKKESFPLTVTSAQKNPTAFYLCASSVPGSYGYTFGSGTRLTVV.

Here the CDR3 DNA reads TGTGCCAGCAGCTTAATGGCGCAAGAGACCCAGTACTTC. It codes for CASSLMAQETQYF. This sequence joins TRBV11-3 and TRBJ2-5; no definite D call. V dropped 2 bases and J dropped 2 bases, with 6 bases sitting between them. CDR3 length equals 13 residues. CDR1 is SGHNT, CDR2 YENEEA, per germline.

The chain combines TRBV5-6 with TRBJ2-3; no clear D. The V end was cut by 1 base, the J end by 2 bases, with 5 bases between. Germline V lookup: CDR1 SGHDT, CDR2 YYEEEE. The length of the CDR3 is 13 residues. For the CDR3, the DNA is TGTGCCAGCAGCTTGATATTCACAGATACGCAGTATTTT. Residues: CASSLIFTDTQYF.

The chain employs TRBV6-2 or TRBV6-3 and TRBJ2-2; 9 bases map to TRBD1. The CDR3 totals 17 residues. The V gene's germline CDR1 is MNHEY and CDR2 SVGEGT. V shed 0 bases and J 1 base; nucleotides not matched to a gene: 3. The CDR3 sequence is CASSYSWDRVNTGELFF. CDR3 coding DNA: TGTGCCAGCAGTTACTCGTGGGACAGGGTGAACACCGGGGAGCTGTTTTTT.

CDR3 DNA sequence: TGTGCCAGCAGGGTCGGACAGGGGACCTACCAAGAGACCCAGTACTTC. This gives the protein CASRVGQGTYQETQYF. The chain uses TRBV2 and TRBJ2-5; the match to TRBD1 covers 9 bases. CDR1 is SNHLY, CDR2 FYNNEI, per germline. The CDR3 is 16 residues long. V was clipped by 6 bases and J by 0 bases; unmatched bases: 8.

In this sample, this clone turned up a few times. The chain employs TRBV6-2 or TRBV6-3 and TRBJ1-5, with unresolved D. Germline CDR1 MNHEY, CDR2 SVGEGT. The CDR3 loop spans 16 amino acids. V lost 6 bases to trimming and J lost 2 bases, with 17 bases between them. This CDR3 reads CASSPTGPRGNQPQHF. The CDR3 nucleotides are TGTGCCAGCAGCCCCACCGGCCCTCGGGGCAATCAGCCCCAGCATTTT.

In nucleotides, the CDR3 is TGTGCCAGCAGCCCGACAGGGACGGGAAACACCATATATTTT. It specifies CASSPTGTGNTIYF. This rearrangement joins TRBV28 to TRBJ1-3; TRBD1 matches 7 bases. Losses at the gene ends were 6 bases for V and 4 bases for J; bases not matched to a gene: 6. Germline V CDR1 and CDR2: MDHEN, SYDVKM. This CDR3 comprises 14 residues.

The J gene is TRBJ2-5, the V gene TRBV18; D possibly uses TRBD1 or TRBD2 (5 bases each). V dropped 1 base and J dropped 1 base, with 7 bases sitting between them. CDR3 length equals 14 residues. CDR1 and CDR2 (germline): KGHSH, LQKENI. The CDR3 loop reads CASSPQGPQETQYF. CDR3 in DNA: TGTGCCAGCTCACCACAGGGACCCCAAGAGACCCAGTACTTC.

This clone was recorded many times. This chain joins TRBV12-3 or TRBV12-4 and TRBJ2-7; D is ambiguous. The CDR3 covers 12 residues. V lost 3 bases, J lost 4 bases, and 7 bases lay in between. The CDR3, as DNA: TGTGCCAGCAGTTTTAGCAGGTACGAGCAGTACTTC. Amino acids: CASSFSRYEQYF.

The rearrangement joins TRBV4-2 to TRBJ1-1, with a tentative D call TRBD1 (6 bases). The CDR3 has 17 amino acids. The V and J ends lost 4 bases and 0 bases respectively, with 18 bases between them. Germline CDR1 reads LGHNA; CDR2 reads YNFKEQ. The CDR3 DNA reads as TGTGCCAGCAGCCTCCGGGACATCCGCCTACTGAACACTGAAGCTTTCTTT. Its protein is CASSLRDIRLLNTEAFF.

This clone has just one count. The gene calls are TRBV27 and TRBJ2-7; TRBD1 might be the D (6 bases). The germline V and J ends were trimmed by 6 bases and 2 bases, with 14 bases remaining between them. The germline CDR1 and CDR2 sequences are MNHEY and SMNVEV (reference sequence). The CDR3 totals 14 residues. The CDR3 region is CASRLGGATYEQYF. The CDR3 DNA reads as TGTGCCAGCAGATTAGGGGGAGCGACCTACGAGCAGTACTTC.

This clone was seen a handful of times. This CDR3 reads CASSYSRDSTDTQYF. DNA of the CDR3: TGTGCCAGCAGTTACTCCCGGGACAGCACAGATACGCAGTATTTT. V usage is TRBV6-6 and J usage is TRBJ2-3; D is possibly TRBD1 or TRBD2 (5 bases each). The germline V and J ends were trimmed by 0 bases and 0 bases, with 7 bases remaining between them. The CDR3 is made up of 15 amino acids. Germline V CDR1 and CDR2: MNHNY, SVGAGI (reference sequence).

CDR3 bases: TGTGCCAGCACCCCCCGGCGCAGGACCACGGGGACTGAAGCTTTCTTT. Residues: CASTPRRRTTGTEAFF. The rearrangement links TRBV11-2 to TRBJ1-1; D is unclear. Germline V CDR1 and CDR2: SGHAT, FQNNGV. The V end was cut by 7 bases, the J end by 5 bases, with 23 bases between. The CDR3 consists of 16 residues.

This clone was observed once. The J gene is TRBJ2-2, the V gene TRBV14, with 9 bases that match TRBD1. The CDR3 length is 16 residues. Germline V lookup: CDR1 SGHDN, CDR2 FVKESK. V was pared by 1 base and J by 6 bases, with 6 bases of the junction left unmatched. CDR3 amino acids: CASSQVQGAGAGELFF. The CDR3, as DNA: TGTGCCAGCAGCCAAGTACAGGGGGCGGGAGCCGGGGAGCTGTTTTTT.

This clone was counted at least ten times. V gene TRBV6-5 combines with J gene TRBJ1-5; D gene uncertain. This CDR3 is 13 amino acids long. Trimming cost V 6 bases and J 0 bases, with 6 bases left between them. The germline CDR1 and CDR2 sequences are MNHEY and SVGAGI. CDR3 in amino acids: CASSPNSNQPQHF. In nucleotides, the CDR3 is TGTGCCAGCAGCCCCAATAGCAATCAGCCCCAGCATTTT.

The chain joins TRBV2 to TRBJ2-7, with D tentatively TRBD1 (6 bases). Germline V CDR1 and CDR2: SNHLY, FYNNEI. V was pared by 5 bases and J by 0 bases, with 14 bases between. The CDR3 runs to 15 residues. The CDR3 is CASSNRDIASYEQYF. The CDR3 bases are TGTGCCAGCAGTAACCGGGACATAGCCTCCTACGAGCAGTACTTC. The variable domain in full, with the rest retrieved from reference TRBV2 and TRBJ2-7, is EPEVTQTPSHQVTQMGQEVILRCVPISNHLYFYWYRQILGQKVEFLVSFYNNEISEKSEIFDDQFSVERPDGSNFTLKIRSTKLEDSAMYFCASSNRDIASYEQYFGPGTRLTVT.